This record concerns one TCR beta chain sequence. The antigen remains unidentified. The data were obtained in a study of blood T cells in healthy people across ages. Primed by a sample-barcoded 5' primer and a J-beta primer mix, a second PCR proceeded for 7 to 11 cycles. TCRdb passed the 5' RACE reads through MiXCR, listing each CDR3 protein once. The sample lists about 1.4 million distinct CDR3 sequences, roughly 59% occurring once. Germline values: CDR1 SGHDT, CDR2 YYEEEE. The CDR3 consists of 15 residues. V was pared by 0 bases and J by 5 bases, with 14 bases between. Study-level points and caveats: Measured against age, TCR beta diversity per million T cells decreased in a roughly linear manner.

Healthy Caucasian individuals from Russia aged about 6 to 95 served as donors. Investigators took roughly 10 milliliters of peripheral blood from every donor. Isolating PBMCs gave at least 6.5 million of these cells per sample. V and J are TRBV5-6 and TRBJ1-2, with no clear D. This clonotype originated in a man younger than 35 in good health. Sequencing was performed on blood. The DNA for the CDR3 is TGTGCCAGCAGCTTGGAATCGGGATACCCGTATGGCTACACCTTC. Translation: CASSLESGYPYGYTF.